This T cell receptor (beta chain) appears in the sequencing data of a study of cytomegalovirus exposure and HLA in healthy donors. Study-wide background: In an earlier analysis, around 120 million unique TCR beta sequences were found from 150 million to 200 million T cells. Study-wide results and limits: Confirmation was obtained in vitro that three CMV-associated chains are specific for CMV antigens. Accurate prediction of most subjects' HLA-A and HLA-B alleles from TCR beta sequences was reported.

The PCR had 60 Vbeta and 13 Jbeta primers. Repertoires were generated with immunoSEQ multiplex PCR, while TCRdb's copy carries only in-frame clones and drops some. This sample lists approximately 58,000 clones; its ten largest clones have around an eighth. Details on this clone: Its target is not known.

Germline V gene lookup returns CDR1 KGHSH and CDR2 LQKENI. The CDR3 is made up of 15 amino acids. V lost 3 bases, J lost 3 bases, and 15 bases lay in between. This sequence originates from a man between 18 and 35 years old in good health and CMV-seropositive. This chain connects TRBV18 to TRBJ2-7; weak D call: TRBD1 (6 bases). The sample consisted of PBMCs. CDR3 region: CASSPRTAQDYEQYF. DNA for the CDR3: TGTGCCAGCTCACCCCGGACAGCGCAAGACTACGAGCAGTACTTC.